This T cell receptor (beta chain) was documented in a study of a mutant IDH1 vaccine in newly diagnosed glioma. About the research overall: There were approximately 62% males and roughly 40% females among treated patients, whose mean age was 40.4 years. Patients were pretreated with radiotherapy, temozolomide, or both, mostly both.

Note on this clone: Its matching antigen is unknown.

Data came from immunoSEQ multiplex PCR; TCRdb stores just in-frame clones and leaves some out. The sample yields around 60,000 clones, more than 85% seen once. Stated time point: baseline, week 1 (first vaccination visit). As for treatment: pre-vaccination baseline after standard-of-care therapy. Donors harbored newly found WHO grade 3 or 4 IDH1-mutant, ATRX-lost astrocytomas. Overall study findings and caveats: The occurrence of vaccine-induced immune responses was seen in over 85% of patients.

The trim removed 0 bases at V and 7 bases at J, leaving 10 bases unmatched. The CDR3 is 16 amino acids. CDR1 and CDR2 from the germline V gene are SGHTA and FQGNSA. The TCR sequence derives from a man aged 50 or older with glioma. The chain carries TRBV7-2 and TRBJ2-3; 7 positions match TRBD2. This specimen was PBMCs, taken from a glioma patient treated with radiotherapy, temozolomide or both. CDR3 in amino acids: CASSLAGLAVGNTQYF. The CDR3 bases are TGTGCCAGCAGCTTAGCGGGGCTAGCGGTTGGAAATACGCAGTATTTT.